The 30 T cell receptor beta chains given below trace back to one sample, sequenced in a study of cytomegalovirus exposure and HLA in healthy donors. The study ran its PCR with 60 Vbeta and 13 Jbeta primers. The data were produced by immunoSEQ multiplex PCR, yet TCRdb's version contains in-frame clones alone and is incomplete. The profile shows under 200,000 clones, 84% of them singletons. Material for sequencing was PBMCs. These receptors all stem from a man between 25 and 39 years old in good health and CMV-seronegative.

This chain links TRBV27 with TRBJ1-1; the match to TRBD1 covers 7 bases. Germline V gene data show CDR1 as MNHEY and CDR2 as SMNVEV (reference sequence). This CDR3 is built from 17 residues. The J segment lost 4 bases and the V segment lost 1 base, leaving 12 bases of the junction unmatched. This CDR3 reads CASSLYPPGQIGTEAFF. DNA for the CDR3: TGTGCCAGCAGTTTATATCCACCGGGACAGATAGGCACTGAAGCTTTCTTT.

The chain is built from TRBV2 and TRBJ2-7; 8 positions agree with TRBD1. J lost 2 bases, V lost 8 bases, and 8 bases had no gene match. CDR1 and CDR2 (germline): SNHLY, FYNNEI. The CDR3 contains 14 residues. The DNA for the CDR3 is TGTGCCAGCGTTAGGGACAGGACCACCTACGAGCAGTACTTC. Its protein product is CASVRDRTTYEQYF.

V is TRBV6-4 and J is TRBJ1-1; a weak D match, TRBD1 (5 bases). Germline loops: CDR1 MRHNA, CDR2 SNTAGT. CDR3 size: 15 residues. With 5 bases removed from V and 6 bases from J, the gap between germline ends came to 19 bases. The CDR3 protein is CASSFSQSPGAEAFF. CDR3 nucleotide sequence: TGTGCCAGCAGTTTTTCACAGTCCCCGGGGGCTGAAGCTTTCTTT.

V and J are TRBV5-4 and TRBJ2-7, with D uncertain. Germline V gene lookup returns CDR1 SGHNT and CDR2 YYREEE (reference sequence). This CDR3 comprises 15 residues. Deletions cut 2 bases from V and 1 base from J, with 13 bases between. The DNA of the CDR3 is TGTGCCAGCAGCTTTGTCGGCGGCCGGTCCTACGAGCAGTACTTC. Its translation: CASSFVGGRSYEQYF.

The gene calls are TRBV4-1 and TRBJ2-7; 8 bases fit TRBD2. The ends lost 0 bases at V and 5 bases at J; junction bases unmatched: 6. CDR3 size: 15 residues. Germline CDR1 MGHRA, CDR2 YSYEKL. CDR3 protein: CASSQEGLGMNEQYF. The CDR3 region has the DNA TGCGCCAGCAGCCAAGAGGGACTAGGTATGAACGAGCAGTACTTC.

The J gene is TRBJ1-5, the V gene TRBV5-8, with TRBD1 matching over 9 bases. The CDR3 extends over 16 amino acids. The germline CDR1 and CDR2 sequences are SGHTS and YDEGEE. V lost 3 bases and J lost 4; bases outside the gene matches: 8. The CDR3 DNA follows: TGTGCCAGCAGCTCGGGACAGGGAGTCGTGAATCAGCCCCAGCATTTT. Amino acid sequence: CASSSGQGVVNQPQHF.

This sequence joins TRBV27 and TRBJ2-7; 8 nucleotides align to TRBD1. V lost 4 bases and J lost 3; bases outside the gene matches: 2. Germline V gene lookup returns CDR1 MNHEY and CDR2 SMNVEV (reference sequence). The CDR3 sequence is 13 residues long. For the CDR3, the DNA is TGTGCCAGCAGTTACAGGGGGAGCTACGAGCAGTACTTC. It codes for CASSYRGSYEQYF.

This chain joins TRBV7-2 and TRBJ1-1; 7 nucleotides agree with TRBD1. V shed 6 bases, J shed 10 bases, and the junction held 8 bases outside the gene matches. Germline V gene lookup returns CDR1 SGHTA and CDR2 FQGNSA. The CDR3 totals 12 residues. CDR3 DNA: TGTGCCAGCAGGTTACAGGGGTCGTCAGCTTTCTTT. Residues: CASRLQGSSAFF.

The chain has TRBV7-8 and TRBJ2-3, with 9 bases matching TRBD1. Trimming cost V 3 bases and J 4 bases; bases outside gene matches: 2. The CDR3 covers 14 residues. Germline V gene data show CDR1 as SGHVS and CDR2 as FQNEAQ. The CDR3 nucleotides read TGTGCCAGCAGCTTCGGGACAGGGTCAGATACGCAGTATTTT. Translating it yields CASSFGTGSDTQYF.

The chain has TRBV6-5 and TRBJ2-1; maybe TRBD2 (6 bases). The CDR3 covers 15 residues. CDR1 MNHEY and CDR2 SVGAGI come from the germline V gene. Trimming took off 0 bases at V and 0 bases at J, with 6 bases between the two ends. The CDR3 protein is CASSYSSGSYNEQFF. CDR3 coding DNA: TGTGCCAGCAGTTACTCTAGCGGCTCCTACAATGAGCAGTTCTTC.

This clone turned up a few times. The CDR3 reads CASPGRTITDTQYF. CDR3 DNA: TGTGCCAGCCCCGGGCGGACAATCACAGATACGCAGTATTTT. The V gene is TRBV11-3, the J gene TRBJ2-3; D possibly corresponds to TRBD1 (5 bases). The CDR3 covers 14 residues. Germline values: CDR1 SGHNT, CDR2 YENEEA. Trimming took off 8 bases at V and 2 bases at J, with 14 bases between the two ends.

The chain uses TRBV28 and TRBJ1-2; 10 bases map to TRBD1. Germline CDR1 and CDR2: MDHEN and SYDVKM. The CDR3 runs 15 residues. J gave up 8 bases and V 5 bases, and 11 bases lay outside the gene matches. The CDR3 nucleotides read TGTGCCAGCAGTCCAGACAGGGGGCTGATGGAGGGCTACACCTTC. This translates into CASSPDRGLMEGYTF.

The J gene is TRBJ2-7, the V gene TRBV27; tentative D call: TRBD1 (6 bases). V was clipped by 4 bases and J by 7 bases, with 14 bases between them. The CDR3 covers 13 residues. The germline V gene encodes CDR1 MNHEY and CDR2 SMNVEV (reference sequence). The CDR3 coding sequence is TGTGCCAGCAGTTCATACAGGGTTGGGGAGCAGTACTTC. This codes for CASSSYRVGEQYF.

CDR3 bases: TGTGCCAGCAGCAACGCAGGGGGCTTCGAGCAGTACTTC. It translates to CASSNAGGFEQYF. V usage is TRBV6-5 and J usage is TRBJ2-7; the match to TRBD1 covers 8 bases. V trimming: 6 bases; J trimming: 6 bases; junction bases outside the gene matches: 7. Per the germline V gene, CDR1 is MNHEY and CDR2 is SVGAGI. CDR3 length: 13 residues.

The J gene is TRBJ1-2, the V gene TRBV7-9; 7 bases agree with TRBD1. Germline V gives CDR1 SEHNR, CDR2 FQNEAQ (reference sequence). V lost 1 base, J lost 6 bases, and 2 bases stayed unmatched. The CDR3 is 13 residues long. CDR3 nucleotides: TGTGCCAGCAGCTTAGAGGGGGCGAATGGCTACACCTTC. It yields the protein CASSLEGANGYTF.

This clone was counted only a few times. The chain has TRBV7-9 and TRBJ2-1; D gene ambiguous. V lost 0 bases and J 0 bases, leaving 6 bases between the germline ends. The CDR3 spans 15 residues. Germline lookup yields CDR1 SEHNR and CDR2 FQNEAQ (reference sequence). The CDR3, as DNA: TGTGCCAGCAGCTTAGCGGGCAGCTCCTACAATGAGCAGTTCTTC. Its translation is CASSLAGSSYNEQFF.

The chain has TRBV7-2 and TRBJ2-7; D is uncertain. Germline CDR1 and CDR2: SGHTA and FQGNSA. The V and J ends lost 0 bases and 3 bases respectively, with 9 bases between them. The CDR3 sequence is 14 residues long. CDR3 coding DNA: TGTGCCAGCAGCTTAGCCGCGCCTCTCTACGAGCAGTACTTC. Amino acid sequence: CASSLAAPLYEQYF. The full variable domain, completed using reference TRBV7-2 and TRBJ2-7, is GAGVSQSPSNKVTEKGKDVELRCDPISGHTALYWYRQSLGQGLEFLIYFQGNSAPDKSGLPSDRFSAERTGGSVSTLTIQRTQQEDSAVYLCASSLAAPLYEQYFGPGTRLTVT.

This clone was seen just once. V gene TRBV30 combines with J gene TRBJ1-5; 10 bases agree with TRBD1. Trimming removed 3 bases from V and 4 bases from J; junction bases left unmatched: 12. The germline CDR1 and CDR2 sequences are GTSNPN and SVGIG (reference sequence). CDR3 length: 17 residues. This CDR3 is CAWRSTGTGDLNQPQHF. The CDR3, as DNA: TGTGCCTGGAGGAGTACCGGGACAGGGGACCTAAATCAGCCCCAGCATTTT.

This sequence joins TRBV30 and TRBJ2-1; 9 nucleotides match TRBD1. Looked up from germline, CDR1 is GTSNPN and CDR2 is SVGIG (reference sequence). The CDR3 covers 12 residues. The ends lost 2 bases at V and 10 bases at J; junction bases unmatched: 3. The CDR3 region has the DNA TGTGCCTGGAGTCGGACAGGGGAAGAGCAGTTCTTC. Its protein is CAWSRTGEEQFF.

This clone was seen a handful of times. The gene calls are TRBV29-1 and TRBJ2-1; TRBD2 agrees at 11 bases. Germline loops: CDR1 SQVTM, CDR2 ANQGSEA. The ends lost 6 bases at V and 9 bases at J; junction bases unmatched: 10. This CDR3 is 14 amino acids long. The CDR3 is CSVTIAGGPVEQFF. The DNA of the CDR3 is TGCAGCGTGACAATAGCGGGAGGGCCGGTTGAGCAGTTCTTC.

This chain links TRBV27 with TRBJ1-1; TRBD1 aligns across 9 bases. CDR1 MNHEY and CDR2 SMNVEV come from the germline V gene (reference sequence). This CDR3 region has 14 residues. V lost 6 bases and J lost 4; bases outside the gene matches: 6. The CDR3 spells CASSYRGRVTEAFF. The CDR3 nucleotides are TGTGCCAGCAGCTACAGGGGGCGGGTCACTGAAGCTTTCTTT.

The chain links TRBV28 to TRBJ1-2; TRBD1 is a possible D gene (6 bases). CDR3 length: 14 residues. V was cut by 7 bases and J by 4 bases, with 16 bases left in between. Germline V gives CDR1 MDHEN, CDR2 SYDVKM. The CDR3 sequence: CASNVQGQGYGYTF. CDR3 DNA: TGTGCCAGCAACGTACAGGGCCAAGGCTATGGCTACACCTTC.

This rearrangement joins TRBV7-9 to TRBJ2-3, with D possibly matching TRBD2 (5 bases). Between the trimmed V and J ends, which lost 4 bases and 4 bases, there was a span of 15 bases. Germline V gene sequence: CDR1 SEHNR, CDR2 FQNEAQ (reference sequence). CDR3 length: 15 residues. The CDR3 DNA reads TGTGCCAGCAGCTGGCGGGCAAGCGCCGCAGATACGCAGTATTTT. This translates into CASSWRASAADTQYF.

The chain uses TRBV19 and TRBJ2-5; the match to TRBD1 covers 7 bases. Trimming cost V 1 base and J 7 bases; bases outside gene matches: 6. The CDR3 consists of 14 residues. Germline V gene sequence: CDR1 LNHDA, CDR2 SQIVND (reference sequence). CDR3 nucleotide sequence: TGTGCCAGTAGTATAGGACCGGGACAGCCGACCCAGTACTTC. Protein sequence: CASSIGPGQPTQYF.

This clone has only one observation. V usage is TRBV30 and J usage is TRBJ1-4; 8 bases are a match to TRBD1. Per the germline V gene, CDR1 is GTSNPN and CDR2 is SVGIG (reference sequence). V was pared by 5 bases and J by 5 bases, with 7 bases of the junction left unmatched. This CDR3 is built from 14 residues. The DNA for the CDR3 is TGTGCCTGGGGCAGGGACAGGACAAATGAAAAACTGTTTTTT. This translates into CAWGRDRTNEKLFF. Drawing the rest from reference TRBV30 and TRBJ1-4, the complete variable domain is SQTIHQWPATLVQPVGSPLSLECTVEGTSNPNLYWYRQAAGRGLQLLFYSVGIGQISSEVPQNLSASRPQDRQFILSSKKLLLSDSGFYLCAWGRDRTNEKLFFGSGTQLSVL.

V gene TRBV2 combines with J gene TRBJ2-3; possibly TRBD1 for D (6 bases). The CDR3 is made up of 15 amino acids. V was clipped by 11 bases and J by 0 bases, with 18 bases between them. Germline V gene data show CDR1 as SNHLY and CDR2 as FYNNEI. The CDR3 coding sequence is TGTGCCGGCTCTTCAAGGACAGATAGCACAGATACGCAGTATTTT. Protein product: CAGSSRTDSTDTQYF.

DNA for the CDR3: TGTGCCAGCACCTCAACGGGTTCCGAGACCCAGTACTTC. Encoded protein: CASTSTGSETQYF. The J gene is TRBJ2-5, the V gene TRBV6-5; D uncertain. V shed 7 bases and J shed 5 bases, with 14 bases lying between them. The CDR3 has 13 residues. Germline CDR1 MNHEY, CDR2 SVGAGI.

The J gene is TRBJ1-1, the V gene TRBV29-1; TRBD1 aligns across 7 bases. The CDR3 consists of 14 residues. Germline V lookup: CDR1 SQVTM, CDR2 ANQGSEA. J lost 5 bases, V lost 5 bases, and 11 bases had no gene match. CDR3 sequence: CSVYLRTGLTEAFF. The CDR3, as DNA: TGCAGCGTTTATTTGAGGACAGGCCTTACTGAAGCTTTCTTT.

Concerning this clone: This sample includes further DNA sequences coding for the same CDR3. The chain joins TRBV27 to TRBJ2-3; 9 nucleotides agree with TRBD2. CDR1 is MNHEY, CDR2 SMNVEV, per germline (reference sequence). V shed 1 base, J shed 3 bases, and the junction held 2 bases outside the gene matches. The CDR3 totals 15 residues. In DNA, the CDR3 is TGTGCCAGCAGTTTATTAGCGGGAGCGACAGATACGCAGTATTTT. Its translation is CASSLLAGATDTQYF.

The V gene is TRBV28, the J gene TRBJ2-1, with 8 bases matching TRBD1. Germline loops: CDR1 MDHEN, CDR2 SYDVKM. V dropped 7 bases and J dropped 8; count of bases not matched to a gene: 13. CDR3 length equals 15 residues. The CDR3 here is CASKPGGHESYEQFF. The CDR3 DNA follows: TGTGCCAGCAAACCAGGGGGCCATGAGTCTTATGAGCAGTTCTTC.